The clone carrying this TCR beta chain has ten or more counts. The antigen is not known. Genomic DNA was employed as the template in profiling TCR beta VDJ and CDR3. TCRdb used MiXCR to reprocess the reads, holding one entry per CDR3 protein. In the table there are under 350,000 distinct CDR3 sequences, approximately 58% of which are singletons. CD8+CD57+ cell expansion, shown by flow cytometry, had occurred in the patients selected for sequencing. The data are from a study of CD8+CD57+ T cells in acquired aplastic anemia. Study-level background: When averaged, DNA from sorted CD4+ and CD8+ cells came to 3 to 4 ug.

Overall study findings and caveats: The CD8+ Simpson's diversity of patients and controls was not significantly different. Roughly 30 CD8+ CDR3 sequences occurred in both the patients and the controls.

V dropped 2 bases and J dropped 8; count of bases not matched to a gene: 6. Germline V gene lookup returns CDR1 MNHNS and CDR2 SASEGT. The CDR3 loop spans 14 amino acids. The sequence was collected from a human donor with aplastic anemia. Sequences were obtained from sorted CD4+, CD8+, or CD8+CD57+ T cells (not recorded which) from PBMCs. The rearrangement uses TRBV6-1 and TRBJ2-1; 7 bases are a match to TRBD2. The CDR3 coding sequence is TGTGCCAGCAGTGAACTTTCACTAGCGCATGAGCAGTTCTTC. Its protein product is CASSELSLAHEQFF.